This TCR beta chain was recorded in a study of neoadjuvant nivolumab and ipilimumab in lung cancer. CDR1 SNHLY and CDR2 FYNNEI come from the germline V gene. V lost 5 bases and J lost 6; bases outside the gene matches: 6. The CDR3 is 14 amino acids. Libraries were prepared by immunoSEQ multiplex PCR; TCRdb keeps only in-frame clonotypes and omits some of them. The sample records over 25,000 clones, roughly nine tenths being singletons. The chain is built from TRBV2 and TRBJ1-5, with TRBD1 matching over 8 bases. The source is an adult with non-small cell lung cancer. The sequencing here drew on peripheral blood, taken after neoadjuvant nivolumab, alone or with ipilimumab, at or shortly before surgery. The CDR3 region is CASSLDRAGQPQHF. The CDR3 nucleotides read TGTGCCAGCAGTTTGGACAGGGCGGGTCAGCCCCAGCATTTT.